Each of the 21 T cell receptor beta chains below was sequenced from the same sample in a study of T-cell memory formation after mild COVID-19. TCRdb recomputed calls from the 5' RACE reads with MiXCR, one row per CDR3 protein. The profile covers fewer than 250,000 distinct CDR3 sequences, with 15% to 19% appearing a single time and less than 2.5% taken by the ten largest. The sample was PBMCs or a T cell subset sorted from them (not recorded which). All receptors derive from an adult woman who had mild COVID-19 (a few samples of this study predate the infection). Cell type and time point are not known.

This chain links TRBV5-1 with TRBJ2-5; possibly TRBD2 for D (6 bases). In germline, CDR1 is SGHRS, CDR2 YFSETQ. This CDR3 has 14 amino acids. Trimming stripped 1 base from V and 0 bases from J, with 7 bases between. This CDR3 is CASSLRDYQETQYF. CDR3 in DNA: TGCGCCAGCAGCTTGCGGGACTACCAAGAGACCCAGTACTTC.

V usage is TRBV4-1 and J usage is TRBJ1-2; perhaps TRBD1 as D (6 bases). The CDR3 has 18 amino acids. The V gene's germline CDR1 is MGHRA and CDR2 YSYEKL. Trimming took off 0 bases at V and 2 bases at J, with 19 bases between the two ends. CDR3 region: CASSQDSRNRGRNYGYTF. The CDR3 nucleotides read TGCGCCAGCAGCCAAGATTCGAGGAATCGGGGGCGGAACTATGGCTACACCTTC.

This clonotype showed up many times. The J gene is TRBJ2-4, the V gene TRBV5-1; 7 bases are shared with TRBD1. CDR1 and CDR2 (germline): SGHRS, YFSETQ. CDR3 length: 14 amino acids. J was trimmed by 5 bases and V by 4 bases; bases with no gene match: 6. CDR3 region: CASSPTTGQNIQYF. The DNA of the CDR3 is TGCGCCAGCAGCCCTACGACAGGGCAAAACATTCAGTACTTC.

The chain joins TRBV20-1 to TRBJ2-1; weak D call: TRBD2 (6 bases). Germline values: CDR1 DFQATT, CDR2 SNEGSKA (reference sequence). V gave up 6 bases and J gave up 0 bases, with 15 bases separating them. The CDR3 runs 15 residues. CDR3 bases: TGCAGTGCGCTGGGACTTTCCAGCTCCTACAATGAGCAGTTCTTC. Translation: CSALGLSSSYNEQFF.

V usage is TRBV19 and J usage is TRBJ2-3; 8 bases line up with TRBD2. Germline trimming cut 4 bases from V and 0 bases from J; bases unmatched to any gene: 9. CDR1 and CDR2 (germline): LNHDA, SQIVND (reference sequence). This CDR3 spans 17 amino acids. The CDR3 loop reads CASSSSGKGYSTDTQYF. CDR3 nucleotide sequence: TGTGCCAGTAGTAGTAGCGGGAAGGGCTATAGCACAGATACGCAGTATTTT.

This chain links TRBV4-1 with TRBJ1-2; possibly TRBD1 for D (5 bases). This CDR3 has 13 residues. The V end lost 0 bases, the J end lost 7 bases, and 9 bases lay between the germline ends. Germline CDR1 reads MGHRA; CDR2 reads YSYEKL. The DNA for the CDR3 is TGCGCCAGCAGCCAAGATGGGGCCATTGGCTACACCTTC. Its protein product is CASSQDGAIGYTF.

The V call is TRBV11-2, the J call TRBJ1-2; D remains ambiguous. V was cut by 5 bases and J by 3 bases, with 10 bases left in between. This CDR3 comprises 13 residues. CDR1 is SGHAT, CDR2 FQNNGV, per germline. The CDR3 spells CASSPAGDYGYTF. The CDR3 DNA follows: TGTGCCAGCAGCCCCGCGGGAGACTATGGCTACACCTTC.

The gene calls are TRBV5-5 and TRBJ1-2; D gene ambiguous. V was cut by 2 bases and J by 6 bases, with 8 bases left in between. The CDR3 sequence is 12 residues long. Germline V gene data show CDR1 as SGHKS and CDR2 as YYEKEE (reference sequence). The CDR3 bases are TGTGCCAGCAGCTTCCTGGATGATGGCTACACCTTC. It yields the protein CASSFLDDGYTF.

The table lists this clonotype with many counts. V and J are TRBV15 and TRBJ1-2; D uncertain. The CDR3 extends over 18 amino acids. CDR1 is LNHNV, CDR2 YYDKDF, per germline (reference sequence). V was trimmed by 1 base and J by 0 bases, leaving 18 bases between them. The CDR3 DNA is TGTGCCACCAGCAGAGTTCGGCAGTCACAATTAACTAACTATGGCTACACCTTC. This gives the protein CATSRVRQSQLTNYGYTF. The entire variable domain, with the rest obtained from reference TRBV15 and TRBJ1-2, is as follows: DAMVIQNPRYQVTQFGKPVTLSCSQTLNHNVMYWYQQKSSQAPKLLFHYYDKDFNNEADTPDNFQSRRPNTSFCFLDIRSPGLGDTAMYLCATSRVRQSQLTNYGYTFGSGTRLTVV.

This clonotype was counted between two and nine times. The CDR3 ends on some other residue instead of the conserved phenylalanine or tryptophan, so this is likely a read error. Because the CDR3's place on the DNA is in doubt, the DNA is left out and the CDR3 is given as listed by TCRdb. The rearrangement links TRBV7-2 to TRBJ2-7. With termini counted, the CDR3 has 12 amino acids. Looked up from germline, CDR1 is SGHTA and CDR2 is FQGNSA. The CDR3 sequence: CASSLGPNSPSL.

In its sample, this clonotype was seen a few times. The CDR3 sequence: CASSAGTGDGYTF. In nucleotides, the CDR3 is TGTGCCAGCAGCGCCGGGACAGGGGATGGCTACACCTTC. The V gene is TRBV9, the J gene TRBJ1-2, with TRBD1 matching 10 bases. The CDR3 contains 13 residues. Germline loops: CDR1 SGDLS, CDR2 YYNGEE. The J segment lost 6 bases and the V segment lost 3 bases, leaving 2 bases of the junction unmatched.

The rearrangement links TRBV29-1 to TRBJ2-2, with 12 bases lining up with TRBD2. Germline CDR1 is SQVTM and CDR2 is ANQGSEA. CDR3 length equals 15 residues. V gave up 7 bases and J gave up 5 bases; unmatched junction bases: 8. The CDR3 nucleotides are TGCAGCGCCATGCTAGCGGGAGGGTCGACCGGGGAGCTGTTTTTT. It specifies CSAMLAGGSTGELFF.

This chain uses TRBV9 with TRBJ2-7; D not certain. CDR1 SGDLS and CDR2 YYNGEE come from the germline V gene. This CDR3 comprises 11 residues. V was clipped by 6 bases and J by 7 bases, with 11 bases between them. The CDR3 is CASIDPIEQYF. The CDR3 nucleotides are TGTGCCAGCATAGATCCGATTGAGCAGTACTTC.

A remark on this clonotype: One end of the junction varies from germline; a read error may be responsible. The CDR3 loop is CASSFSSNQPQNF. The CDR3 region has the DNA TGCGCCAGCAGCTTTTCTAGCAATCAGCCCCAGAATTTT. V gene TRBV5-1 combines with J gene TRBJ1-5; the D is unclear. This CDR3 region has 13 residues. Germline V gives CDR1 SGHRS, CDR2 YFSETQ.

A few counts support this clonotype. The chain carries TRBV7-7 and TRBJ2-5; 8 bases map to TRBD2. The CDR3 sequence is 15 residues long. Trimming at V came to 1 base and at J to 3 bases, leaving 4 bases not matched to a gene. Per the germline V gene, CDR1 is SSHAT and CDR2 is FNYEAQ (reference sequence). Here the CDR3 DNA reads TGTGCCAGCAGCTTAGGGGGGACTAGGAAAGAGACCCAGTACTTC. Translation gives CASSLGGTRKETQYF. The full variable domain, with the rest looked up from reference TRBV7-7 and TRBJ2-5, is GAGVSQSPRYKVTKRGQDVTLRCDPISSHATLYWYQQALGQGPEFLTYFNYEAQPDKSGLPSDRFSAERPEGSISTLTIQRTEQRDSAMYRCASSLGGTRKETQYFGPGTRLLVL.

The V and J genes are TRBV29-1 and TRBJ2-7; D is undetermined. The V gene's germline CDR1 is SQVTM and CDR2 ANQGSEA. The CDR3 has 11 residues. Trimming cost V 5 bases and J 4 bases, with 9 bases left between them. CDR3 coding DNA: TGCAGCGTTCAATGGAGATACGAGCAGTACTTC. This encodes CSVQWRYEQYF.

This clonotype was seen repeatedly, ten times or more. This rearrangement joins TRBV5-1 to TRBJ2-1, with D maybe TRBD2 (6 bases). The CDR3 has 15 residues. V lost 0 bases and J lost 6, with 13 bases in between. Germline CDR1 is SGHRS and CDR2 is YFSETQ. The DNA of the CDR3 is TGCGCCAGCAGCTTGGCCGGGAGTACGGGCAATGAGCAGTTCTTC. The encoded protein is CASSLAGSTGNEQFF. Combining the CDR3 with reference TRBV5-1 and TRBJ2-1 gives the whole variable domain KAGVTQTPRYLIKTRGQQVTLSCSPISGHRSVSWYQQTPGQGLQFLFEYFSETQRNKGNFPGRFSGRQFSNSRSEMNVSTLELGDSALYLCASSLAGSTGNEQFFGPGTRLTVL.

The DNA of the CDR3 is TGTGCCAGCAGTGAAGGGGAGAACACTGAAGCTTTCTTT. This gives the protein CASSEGENTEAFF. The rearrangement uses TRBV2 and TRBJ1-1; D unclear. Trimming left V 1 base short and J 1 base short, with 4 bases between. CDR3 length: 13 residues. Germline CDR1 reads SNHLY; CDR2 reads FYNNEI.

This clonotype turned up a few times. The V gene is TRBV12-3 or TRBV12-4, the J gene TRBJ2-1; D not resolved. The CDR3 extends over 13 amino acids. V shed 7 bases and J shed 2 bases, with 9 bases lying between them. CDR3 loop: CASKESPYNEQFF. As DNA, the CDR3 is TGTGCCAGCAAGGAGAGCCCCTACAATGAGCAGTTCTTC.

The V and J genes are TRBV4-3 and TRBJ2-4; D uncertain. The CDR3 sequence is 13 residues long. V was shortened by 0 bases and J by 2 bases, with 2 bases between the two germline ends. Germline V CDR1 and CDR2: LGHNA, YSLEER. The chain's CDR3 is CASSQETKNIQYF. The CDR3, as DNA: TGCGCCAGCAGCCAAGAAACCAAAAACATTCAGTACTTC.

This clonotype was counted at least ten times. Mismatch with germline at one junction end may stem from a read error. V usage is TRBV5-1 and J usage is TRBJ2-3, with no clear D. Germline-derived CDR1 and CDR2 are SGHRS and YFSETQ. CDR3 size: 12 residues. CDR3 amino acids: CASSLDRDTQYF. CDR3 in DNA: TGTGCCAGCAGCTTAGACCGGGATACGCAGTATTTT.